This entry is about one TCR beta chain. Germline values: CDR1 MNHEY, CDR2 SVGAGI. CDR3 length equals 16 residues. The V and J ends lost 4 bases and 0 bases, in that order; junction bases with no gene match: 5. The sample originates from a study of immune evolution from preneoplasia to lung adenocarcinoma. Only in-frame clones appear in the TCRdb table, and some are missing; sequencing was by immunoSEQ multiplex PCR. Altogether 2,000 to 3,000 clones are present, roughly 85% being singletons, with the ten largest covering 8% to 10%. The sequencing sample was made of FFPE normal lung tissue adjacent to the tumor. The receptor was isolated from a person between 50 and 60 years old with lung adenocarcinoma. The chain couples TRBV6-5 to TRBJ1-3, with 8 bases that match TRBD1. CDR3 sequence: CASSSGTGSSGNTIYF. The CDR3, as DNA: TGTGCCAGCAGTTCGGGGACAGGTTCCTCTGGAAACACCATATATTTT.